A single sample gave rise to the 20 T cell receptor beta chains below, sequenced in a study of cytomegalovirus exposure and HLA in healthy donors (dated by TCRdb to 2016 to 2017). Libraries came from the immunoSEQ multiplex PCR assay. For the multiplex PCR, a mixture combining 60 forward primers for TCR Vbeta segments and 13 reverse primers for TCR Jbeta segments was used. What TCRdb holds here is the immuneACCESS table cut down to in-frame rearrangements. Part of the clones is not present; checked against another copy, under half of the missing clones reflect an unresolved V gene, and the others are unexplained. This sample lists some 80,000 clones; around 78% were detected once. Of the sample, 3.4% falls within the top ten clones. Specimen: PBMCs. These receptors came from a man aged 35 to 55 in good health and CMV-seronegative.

The CDR3 DNA reads as TGTGCCAGCAGTGTTACAAGTAACTATGGCTACACCTTC. This sequence encodes CASSVTSNYGYTF. The chain uses TRBV6-4 and TRBJ1-2, with unresolved D. Germline assignment: CDR1 MRHNA and CDR2 SNTAGT. V was pared by 4 bases and J by 1 base, with 7 bases between. This CDR3 spans 13 amino acids.

The chain's CDR3 is CAISELSQNQPQHF. In DNA form, the CDR3 reads TGTGCCATCAGTGAGTTAAGCCAAAATCAGCCCCAGCATTTT. The J gene is TRBJ1-5, the V gene TRBV10-3; D gene ambiguous. V was pared by 1 base and J by 4 bases, with 8 bases between. The V gene's germline CDR1 is ENHRY and CDR2 SYGVKD. The CDR3 totals 14 residues.

J is TRBJ1-2 and V is TRBV15; D is perhaps TRBD1 (6 bases). Germline assignment: CDR1 LNHNV and CDR2 YYDKDF (reference sequence). The CDR3 runs 15 residues. The V gene lost 1 base and the J gene lost 4 bases, with 13 bases spanning the gap. The CDR3 region has the DNA TGTGCCACCAGCAGAGCGGGGGGCTTCGGCTATGGCTACACCTTC. It specifies CATSRAGGFGYGYTF.

This chain uses TRBV6-5 with TRBJ1-3; 11 positions agree with TRBD1. This CDR3 comprises 16 residues. V shed 1 base and J 4 bases; nucleotides not matched to a gene: 3. Germline-derived CDR1 and CDR2 are MNHEY and SVGAGI. The CDR3 sequence is CASSYLGQGVGNTIYF. The CDR3 coding sequence is TGTGCCAGCAGTTACTTGGGACAGGGGGTCGGAAACACCATATATTTT.

Regarding this clone: A junction boundary mismatches the germline segment, possibly from a read error. CDR3 loop: CASTERSGAEQYF. CDR3 in DNA: TGTGCTAGCACCGAAAGGAGCGGTGCCGAGCAGTACTTC. The chain recombines TRBV7-7 with TRBJ2-7, with D tentatively TRBD2 (5 bases). Germline CDR1 is SSHAT and CDR2 is FNYEAQ (reference sequence). The CDR3 has 13 residues.

The chain uses TRBV12-5 and TRBJ1-5; 11 bases map to TRBD1. V shed 2 bases and J 0 bases; nucleotides not matched to a gene: 3. Germline assignment: CDR1 LGHNT and CDR2 FRNRAP. The CDR3 runs 17 residues. In DNA, the CDR3 is TGTGCTAGTGGTTTGCGGGGACAGGGGGATAGCAATCAGCCCCAGCATTTT. As protein: CASGLRGQGDSNQPQHF.

The chain carries TRBV7-2 and TRBJ1-1; tentatively, D is TRBD1 (6 bases). Germline V gene sequence: CDR1 SGHTA, CDR2 FQGNSA. The CDR3 consists of 12 residues. The V end was cut by 5 bases, the J end by 7 bases, with 11 bases between. CDR3 protein: CASSGRTVEAFF. In DNA, the CDR3 is TGTGCCAGCAGCGGGCGGACAGTTGAAGCTTTCTTT.

The chain recombines TRBV6-6 with TRBJ1-2; D may be TRBD1 (6 bases). V lost 7 bases, J lost 7 bases, and 13 bases lay in between. This CDR3 is 12 amino acids long. Germline values: CDR1 MNHNY, CDR2 SVGAGI (reference sequence). In DNA, the CDR3 is TGTGCCAGCACGCTGGCAGGGGTTGGCTACACCTTC. Translation: CASTLAGVGYTF.

The CDR3 reads CASSPGTGLYEQYF. The CDR3 DNA follows: TGTGCCAGCAGTCCCGGGACAGGCCTCTACGAGCAGTACTTC. J is TRBJ2-7 and V is TRBV27; TRBD1 matches 8 bases. V lost 5 bases, J lost 3 bases, and 6 bases stayed unmatched. The CDR3 has 14 residues. Germline loops: CDR1 MNHEY, CDR2 SMNVEV (reference sequence).

The chain joins TRBV4-3 to TRBJ2-3; 8 bases are shared with TRBD2. The CDR3 sequence is 17 residues long. The V and J ends lost 1 base and 0 bases, in that order; junction bases with no gene match: 6. CDR1 and CDR2 from the germline V gene are LGHNA and YSLEER. CDR3 region: CASSQAGRGPSTDTQYF. The CDR3 bases are TGCGCCAGCAGCCAAGCCGGGAGGGGTCCTAGCACAGATACGCAGTATTTT.

V and J are TRBV29-1 and TRBJ1-1, with 9 bases fitting TRBD1. J was trimmed by 1 base and V by 5 bases; bases with no gene match: 2. This CDR3 has 13 amino acids. The germline V gene has CDR1 SQVTM and CDR2 ANQGSEA. The CDR3 spells CSVTGQGNTEAFF. The CDR3, as DNA: TGCAGCGTTACGGGACAGGGGAACACTGAAGCTTTCTTT.

A remark on this clone: Other DNA sequences within the sample encode an identical CDR3. The chain is built from TRBV4-1 and TRBJ1-5; weak D call: TRBD1 (5 bases). The V and J ends lost 1 base and 1 base respectively, with 8 bases between them. This CDR3 comprises 15 residues. Per the germline V gene, CDR1 is MGHRA and CDR2 is YSYEKL. The DNA for the CDR3 is TGCGCCAGCAGCCAAGGGGGGGGGAGCAATCAGCCCCAGCATTTT. Residues: CASSQGGGSNQPQHF.

This clone was seen a few times. The chain has TRBV6-1 and TRBJ1-1; D unclear. The germline V gene encodes CDR1 MNHNS and CDR2 SASEGT. This CDR3 is 11 amino acids long. V lost 7 bases, J lost 0 bases, and 3 bases lay in between. The CDR3 DNA sequence: TGTGCCAGCACGGTGAACACTGAAGCTTTCTTT. Translation gives CASTVNTEAFF.

V is TRBV18 and J is TRBJ2-5; no firm D call. From germline, CDR1 is KGHSH and CDR2 LQKENI. V dropped 0 bases and J dropped 4 bases, with 6 bases sitting between them. This CDR3 contains 13 residues. This chain's CDR3 is CASSPPFVETQYF. CDR3 DNA sequence: TGTGCCAGCTCACCACCGTTCGTAGAGACCCAGTACTTC.

This chain links TRBV9 with TRBJ1-1, with 7 bases that match TRBD1. Per germline, CDR1 SGDLS and CDR2 YYNGEE. Trimming cost V 0 bases and J 5 bases; bases outside gene matches: 13. The CDR3 has 17 amino acids. The CDR3 here is CASSVEATGIIWTEAFF. In DNA form, the CDR3 reads TGTGCCAGCAGCGTAGAAGCGACAGGGATAATTTGGACTGAAGCTTTCTTT.

The chain is built from TRBV7-2 and TRBJ2-5; 10 bases map to TRBD2. Germline loops: CDR1 SGHTA, CDR2 FQGNSA. V trimming: 5 bases; J trimming: 3 bases; junction bases outside the gene matches: 3. The CDR3 length is 14 residues. The CDR3 here is CASSPTSGEETQYF. The CDR3 nucleotides are TGTGCCAGCAGCCCTACTAGCGGGGAAGAGACCCAGTACTTC.

The chain couples TRBV7-9 to TRBJ1-5; a possible D gene is TRBD1 (5 bases). With 5 bases removed from V and 7 bases from J, the gap between germline ends came to 12 bases. This CDR3 has 13 residues. Germline V lookup: CDR1 SEHNR, CDR2 FQNEAQ (reference sequence). DNA of the CDR3: TGTGCCAGCAGCCCCTCACAGGCACAGCCCCAGCATTTT. The encoded protein is CASSPSQAQPQHF.

This chain connects TRBV10-3 to TRBJ1-1; D ambiguous. V was pared by 9 bases and J by 1 base, with 15 bases between. This CDR3 spans 14 amino acids. Germline assignment: CDR1 ENHRY and CDR2 SYGVKD. The CDR3 DNA reads as TGTGCCATACGCTCTACGCCTGAGAACACTGAAGCTTTCTTT. Protein product: CAIRSTPENTEAFF.

This clone was seen a single time. This chain uses TRBV28 with TRBJ2-3, with 7 bases aligning to TRBD2. Germline trimming cut 9 bases from V and 3 bases from J; bases unmatched to any gene: 6. Germline lookup yields CDR1 MDHEN and CDR2 SYDVKM. The CDR3 has 13 amino acids. The CDR3 sequence: CASTWGGTDTQYF. The CDR3 bases are TGTGCCAGTACGTGGGGGGGAACAGATACGCAGTATTTT.

The rearrangement links TRBV9 to TRBJ1-1; D remains unclear. The CDR3 spans 14 residues. Trimming pared 0 bases from V and 4 bases from J, leaving 10 bases between. Looked up from germline, CDR1 is SGDLS and CDR2 is YYNGEE. This CDR3 is CASSVAGVSTEAFF. The CDR3 DNA reads as TGTGCCAGCAGCGTAGCTGGTGTGAGCACTGAAGCTTTCTTT.